These 8 T cell receptor beta chains originate from one sample sequenced in a study of pediatric ulcerative colitis. The rectum was sampled with one to two pinch biopsies at colonoscopy. Some clones are missing from TCRdb's copy, which holds only in-frame ones; the method was immunoSEQ multiplex PCR. Of more than 35,000 clones in the sample, around 73% were seen once. The sample consisted of gut tissue. The receptors originated from a boy between 10 and 17 years old with moderate ulcerative colitis.

The CDR3: CASSEAGTGGNEQYF. The CDR3 nucleotides are TGTGCCAGCAGTGAAGCTGGGACAGGGGGAAACGAGCAGTACTTC. The chain combines TRBV2 with TRBJ2-7; 11 bases line up with TRBD1. With 0 bases clipped from V and 5 bases from J, the junction kept 3 bases outside the gene matches. CDR1 and CDR2 (germline): SNHLY, FYNNEI. This CDR3 region has 15 residues.

This clone was found a few times. The rearrangement joins TRBV5-6 to TRBJ2-7; D is unresolved. The CDR3 contains 11 residues. The germline gives CDR1 SGHDT, CDR2 YYEEEE. Trimming cost V 1 base and J 6 bases, with 5 bases left between them. The DNA for the CDR3 is TGTGCCAGCAGCTTGATGGGCGAGCAGTACTTC. Amino acid sequence: CASSLMGEQYF.

This clone was picked up one time. CDR3 residues: CASSQVVFRASGGPTYEQYF. CDR3 bases: TGTGCCAGCAGCCAAGTGGTTTTTAGGGCTAGCGGGGGGCCAACCTACGAGCAGTACTTC. This rearrangement joins TRBV4-2 to TRBJ2-7, with 11 bases identical to TRBD2. Germline-derived CDR1 and CDR2 are LGHNA and YNFKEQ. Losses at the gene ends were 1 base for V and 2 bases for J; bases not matched to a gene: 16. The CDR3 is 20 residues long.

The chain carries TRBV28 and TRBJ2-7; 9 bases fit TRBD1. The CDR3 covers 15 residues. Per germline, CDR1 MDHEN and CDR2 SYDVKM. Trimming removed 8 bases from V and 2 bases from J; junction bases left unmatched: 10. CDR3 in DNA: TGTGCCAGCGTCGGCGCGGACAGGGGAACCTACGAGCAGTACTTC. It yields the protein CASVGADRGTYEQYF.

The chain links TRBV21-1 to TRBJ2-3; no DNA check was done on the table's D call, TRBD2. TRBV21-1 is given as a pseudogene. The CDR3 has 15 amino acids. The CDR3 DNA reads as TGTGCCAGCAGCAAAGAGGTAGCGGGAAAAGATACGCAGTATTTT. Translated: CASSKEVAGKDTQYF.

The CDR3 nucleotides are TGTGCCAGTAGTATCCGGCACAGGTTCTATAATTCACCCCTCCACTTT. It translates to CASSIRHRFYNSPLHF. The chain is built from TRBV19 and TRBJ1-6; D possibly corresponds to TRBD1 (5 bases). V lost 3 bases, J lost 3 bases, and 12 bases lay in between. The V gene's germline CDR1 is LNHDA and CDR2 SQIVND (reference sequence). The CDR3 has 16 amino acids.

This chain connects TRBV27 to TRBJ2-7; D remains ambiguous. CDR1 and CDR2 (germline): MNHEY, SMNVEV (reference sequence). The CDR3 has 14 residues. V lost 0 bases, J lost 0 bases, and 6 bases lay in between. Here the CDR3 reads CASSLSLISYEQYF. The CDR3 nucleotides are TGTGCCAGCAGTTTATCGCTTATCTCCTACGAGCAGTACTTC.

The chain couples TRBV5-1 to TRBJ2-7; 8 nucleotides align to TRBD2. The CDR3 extends over 14 amino acids. Germline lookup yields CDR1 SGHRS and CDR2 YFSETQ. V was clipped by 3 bases and J by 6 bases; unmatched bases: 8. The chain's CDR3 is CASSSGLAVREQYF. CDR3 DNA: TGCGCCAGCAGCTCAGGACTAGCCGTTCGCGAGCAGTACTTC.